This TCR beta chain was documented in a study of shared clonotypes between healthy human individuals. Study at large: Three men and a couple of women, aged 18 to 49, were donors. Study outcomes and limitations: The study found lower generation probabilities in non-shared clonotypes than in those shared by all four donors. Researchers found naive subsets generally carried larger estimated richness than memory subsets.

Researchers ran the assay at a deep level. Clones were read by immunoSEQ multiplex PCR, and TCRdb kept only the in-frame ones, dropping some. The top ten hold about 0.45% of the sample, which has approximately 1.4 million clones, 98% seen once. A remark on this clone: The antigen remains undetermined.

Germline V gene lookup returns CDR1 MGHRA and CDR2 YSYEKL. V lost 3 bases and J lost 3; bases outside the gene matches: 6. The CDR3 has 17 amino acids. The specimen sequenced was naive CD4+ T cells sorted from blood. Subset of the sample: CD45RA+ positively selected. The receptor was isolated from a man younger than 45 in good health. The chain is built from TRBV4-1 and TRBJ2-3; the match to TRBD2 covers 13 bases. CDR3 protein: CASSQGTSGKLTDTQYF. In nucleotides, the CDR3 is TGCGCCAGCAGCCAGGGGACTAGCGGGAAGTTGACAGATACGCAGTATTTT.